Listed here are 21 T cell receptor beta chains from one sample, sequenced in a study of a mutant IDH1 vaccine in newly diagnosed glioma. Libraries were prepared by immunoSEQ multiplex PCR; TCRdb keeps only in-frame clonotypes and omits some of them. Seen here are about 68,000 clones, 79% observed once, and the top ten hold over 8%. Specified time point: baseline, week 1 (first vaccination visit). Treatment specified: pre-vaccination baseline after standard-of-care therapy. The sequencing here drew on PBMCs, taken from a glioma patient treated with radiotherapy, temozolomide or both. The receptors come from a man aged 50 to 59 with glioma.

This sequence joins TRBV29-1 and TRBJ1-1; a possible D gene is TRBD1 (6 bases). There are 13 residues in the CDR3. Trimming removed 5 bases from V and 2 bases from J, with 12 bases in between. CDR1 and CDR2 (germline): SQVTM, ANQGSEA. CDR3 in amino acids: CSVFRTDNTEAFF. CDR3 sequence (DNA): TGCAGCGTTTTCAGGACAGACAACACTGAAGCTTTCTTT.

The J gene is TRBJ2-7, the V gene TRBV9, with unresolved D. CDR3 size: 17 residues. V lost 0 bases and J lost 5, with 21 bases in between. CDR1 SGDLS and CDR2 YYNGEE come from the germline V gene. The CDR3 coding sequence is TGTGCCAGCAGCGTAGCAGGCCTCAGTCGAGAAGGCCACGAGCAGTACTTC. Its protein product is CASSVAGLSREGHEQYF.

The chain is built from TRBV19 and TRBJ1-5; D gene unclear. CDR1 and CDR2 from the germline V gene are LNHDA and SQIVND (reference sequence). This CDR3 is 13 amino acids long. V was shortened by 3 bases and J by 5 bases, with 8 bases between the two germline ends. For the CDR3, the DNA is TGTGCCAGTAGTATTTCTGGGGATCAGCCCCAGCATTTT. It specifies CASSISGDQPQHF. Looking up the rest from reference TRBV19 and TRBJ1-5 gives the full variable domain: DGGITQSPKYLFRKEGQNVTLSCEQNLNHDAMYWYRQDPGQGLRLIYYSQIVNDFQKGDIAEGYSVSREKKESFPLTVTSAQKNPTAFYLCASSISGDQPQHFGDGTRLSIL.

This clone was observed a single time. This chain uses TRBV7-4 with TRBJ1-2, with a weak D call TRBD1 (5 bases). V was clipped by 2 bases and J by 3 bases, with 10 bases between them. This CDR3 is 14 amino acids long. The germline V gene encodes CDR1 SGHVT and CDR2 SQSDAQ. The CDR3 nucleotides are TGTGCCAGCAGCTTATTGGGGGAAGACTATGGCTACACCTTC. Encoded protein: CASSLLGEDYGYTF.

J is TRBJ1-5 and V is TRBV4-1; TRBD1 matches 7 bases. Germline values: CDR1 MGHRA, CDR2 YSYEKL. With 1 base clipped from V and 2 bases from J, the junction kept 11 bases outside the gene matches. The CDR3 length is 18 residues. In nucleotides, the CDR3 is TGCGCCAGCAGCCAAGTGACAGGGTCGGGGGATGGCAATCAGCCCCAGCATTTT. This gives the protein CASSQVTGSGDGNQPQHF.

The genes are TRBV5-1 and TRBJ2-7; TRBD2 matches at 7 bases. J lost 7 bases, V lost 7 bases, and 14 bases had no gene match. This CDR3 has 14 residues. Germline V lookup: CDR1 SGHRS, CDR2 YFSETQ. CDR3 sequence reads: CASHAGERGREQYF. In nucleotides, the CDR3 is TGCGCCAGCCACGCCGGGGAGCGGGGAAGAGAGCAGTACTTC. Full variable domain (rest looked up from reference TRBV5-1 and TRBJ2-7): KAGVTQTPRYLIKTRGQQVTLSCSPISGHRSVSWYQQTPGQGLQFLFEYFSETQRNKGNFPGRFSGRQFSNSRSEMNVSTLELGDSALYLCASHAGERGREQYFGPGTRLTVT.

The chain recombines TRBV9 with TRBJ2-1, with D unclear. The CDR3 has 13 amino acids. Germline values: CDR1 SGDLS, CDR2 YYNGEE. The germline V and J ends were trimmed by 3 bases and 8 bases, with 12 bases remaining between them. The CDR3 is CASSALVDHEQFF. The CDR3, as DNA: TGTGCCAGCAGCGCATTGGTGGACCATGAGCAGTTCTTC.

The genes are TRBV19 and TRBJ2-2; no clear D gene. The germline CDR1 and CDR2 sequences are LNHDA and SQIVND (reference sequence). Trimming pared 8 bases from V and 9 bases from J, leaving 10 bases between. The CDR3 covers 11 residues. In DNA, the CDR3 is TGTGCCAGTGGAAATAGGTGGGAGCTGTTTTTT. This encodes CASGNRWELFF.

This clone has a handful of counts. The chain joins TRBV7-9 to TRBJ1-2, with D tentatively TRBD1 (5 bases). The CDR3 covers 15 residues. CDR1 SEHNR and CDR2 FQNEAQ come from the germline V gene (reference sequence). Trimming took off 3 bases at V and 7 bases at J, with 18 bases between the two ends. The CDR3 coding sequence is TGTGCCAGCAGCTTCCCCCTCGGGGGGGGTAGTGGCTACACCTTC. This encodes CASSFPLGGGSGYTF.

This rearrangement joins TRBV9 to TRBJ2-3; 9 nucleotides agree with TRBD2. Germline trimming cut 2 bases from V and 3 bases from J; bases unmatched to any gene: 1. The CDR3 is 14 residues long. Per the germline V gene, CDR1 is SGDLS and CDR2 is YYNGEE. The CDR3 DNA reads TGTGCCAGCAGCGTTAGCGGGGGTACAGATACGCAGTATTTT. Translating it yields CASSVSGGTDTQYF.

This chain joins TRBV6-5 and TRBJ1-1; 10 nucleotides line up with TRBD1. Trimming cost V 5 bases and J 6 bases; bases outside gene matches: 9. The CDR3 spans 15 residues. The germline CDR1 and CDR2 sequences are MNHEY and SVGAGI. CDR3 bases: TGTGCCAGCAGTGGGCTGGGACAGGGGATTCCTGAAGCTTTCTTT. Its translation is CASSGLGQGIPEAFF.

The V gene is TRBV5-1, the J gene TRBJ1-5; 7 positions match TRBD1. With 0 bases clipped from V and 7 bases from J, the junction kept 7 bases outside the gene matches. This CDR3 region has 15 residues. CDR1 is SGHRS, CDR2 YFSETQ, per germline. The CDR3 reads CASSLEGAGGQPQHF. The CDR3 DNA reads TGCGCCAGCAGCTTGGAGGGGGCTGGAGGACAGCCCCAGCATTTT.

The chain recombines TRBV15 with TRBJ1-1; 7 bases are a match to TRBD1. The V segment lost 4 bases and the J segment 6 bases; nucleotides outside the gene matches: 8. This CDR3 is built from 14 residues. Per germline, CDR1 LNHNV and CDR2 YYDKDF (reference sequence). The CDR3 sequence is CATSTTQGLSEAFF. CDR3 bases: TGTGCCACCAGCACAACACAGGGGCTGTCTGAAGCTTTCTTT.

The gene calls are TRBV13 and TRBJ2-3; D gene uncertain. Germline V lookup: CDR1 PRHDT, CDR2 FYEKMQ (reference sequence). Trimming removed 5 bases at V and 6 bases at J, with 12 bases between. The CDR3 spans 13 residues. CDR3 coding DNA: TGTGCCAGCAGCCAGTTGAGCAGGGATACGCAGTATTTT. The encoded protein is CASSQLSRDTQYF.

The chain carries TRBV2 and TRBJ1-5; 7 nucleotides agree with TRBD1. The junction had 6 bases not matched to a gene; V was cut back by 0 bases and J by 4 bases. Looked up from germline, CDR1 is SNHLY and CDR2 is FYNNEI. The CDR3 length is 16 residues. The CDR3 DNA reads as TGTGCCAGCAGTGAAGCCCCCGGGACAGCTAATCAGCCCCAGCATTTT. Translation: CASSEAPGTANQPQHF.

The chain carries TRBV30 and TRBJ1-2, with D uncertain. Germline lookup yields CDR1 GTSNPN and CDR2 SVGIG (reference sequence). V gave up 3 bases and J gave up 2 bases, with 10 bases separating them. This CDR3 contains 13 residues. The CDR3 DNA is TGTGCCTGGAGGACCTCACTCAACTATGGCTACACCTTC. It codes for CAWRTSLNYGYTF. Using reference TRBV30 and TRBJ1-2 for the parts outside the CDR3, the full variable domain is SQTIHQWPATLVQPVGSPLSLECTVEGTSNPNLYWYRQAAGRGLQLLFYSVGIGQISSEVPQNLSASRPQDRQFILSSKKLLLSDSGFYLCAWRTSLNYGYTFGSGTRLTVV.

The chain employs TRBV5-4 and TRBJ1-4, with TRBD1 matching 7 bases. The V gene end was trimmed by 4 bases and the J gene end by 0 bases; junction bases not matched to a gene: 6. The CDR3 totals 16 residues. CDR1 SGHNT and CDR2 YYREEE come from the germline V gene (reference sequence). In DNA form, the CDR3 reads TGTGCCAGCAGCCGGGACAGCAGTGCAACTAATGAAAAACTGTTTTTT. Its translation is CASSRDSSATNEKLFF.

The rearrangement links TRBV30 to TRBJ2-7; D may be TRBD1 (5 bases). The V gene lost 8 bases and the J gene lost 7 bases, with 18 bases spanning the gap. CDR3 size: 12 residues. The V gene's germline CDR1 is GTSNPN and CDR2 SVGIG (reference sequence). The CDR3 loop is CAGDATAHEQYF. The DNA of the CDR3 is TGTGCCGGAGATGCGACAGCACATGAGCAGTACTTC.

The chain carries TRBV30 and TRBJ1-6; no definite D call. The CDR3 is 16 residues long. Germline CDR1 GTSNPN, CDR2 SVGIG (reference sequence). Trimming left V 6 bases short and J 1 base short, with 16 bases between. CDR3 amino acids: CACDKGQTSYNSPLHF. The CDR3 region has the DNA TGTGCCTGCGACAAGGGCCAGACATCCTATAATTCACCCCTCCACTTT.

This chain joins TRBV7-2 and TRBJ2-3; 7 bases map to TRBD1. The germline CDR1 and CDR2 sequences are SGHTA and FQGNSA. The ends lost 4 bases at V and 5 bases at J; junction bases unmatched: 6. The CDR3 is made up of 14 amino acids. For the CDR3, the DNA is TGTGCCAGCAGCTGGGAAGGGGGCATAGATACGCAGTATTTT. This codes for CASSWEGGIDTQYF.

This clone came up a few times. The rearrangement joins TRBV19 to TRBJ1-1; tentative D call: TRBD1 (6 bases). This CDR3 has 15 amino acids. The germline V gene has CDR1 LNHDA and CDR2 SQIVND (reference sequence). Trimming shortened V by 5 bases and J by 0 bases, and 13 bases separated the two germline ends. The CDR3 DNA reads TGTGCCAGTAGTCCCCGAGGGGGGATGAACACTGAAGCTTTCTTT. Encoded protein: CASSPRGGMNTEAFF.